These 19 T cell receptor beta chains originate from one sample sequenced in a study of PD-1 blockade in classical Hodgkin lymphoma. The data were produced by immunoSEQ multiplex PCR, yet TCRdb's version contains in-frame clones alone and is incomplete. The top ten clones hold roughly 3% of a sample with 29,000 or so clones, 71% of them seen once. Each patient relapsed following autologous stem cell transplantation, and prior brentuximab vedotin exposure differed. This specimen was peripheral blood mononuclear cells (PBMCs), taken before the second cycle of nivolumab. The receptors were gathered from a human donor with classical Hodgkin lymphoma.

The rearrangement uses TRBV7-9 and TRBJ2-2; D gene ambiguous. Germline V CDR1 and CDR2: SEHNR, FQNEAQ (reference sequence). The CDR3 is 13 residues long. V was cut by 10 bases and J by 8 bases, with 17 bases left in between. The CDR3 is CAIYTLNPGELFF. The CDR3 bases are TGTGCCATCTATACCCTCAACCCGGGGGAGCTGTTTTTT.

The chain joins TRBV2 to TRBJ1-4, with a weak D call TRBD1 (5 bases). The ends were cut back, 6 bases at V and 2 bases at J, with 10 bases in the middle. The CDR3 loop spans 14 amino acids. Germline CDR1 reads SNHLY; CDR2 reads FYNNEI. As DNA, the CDR3 is TGTGCCAGCAGACGGACAAGCACTAATGAAAAACTGTTTTTT. Translating gives CASRRTSTNEKLFF.

The chain links TRBV6-1 to TRBJ1-1; no firm D call. CDR3 length: 13 residues. Looked up from germline, CDR1 is MNHNS and CDR2 is SASEGT. V was pared by 5 bases and J by 5 bases, with 12 bases between. The CDR3 DNA is TGTGCCAGCAGTCTAACCCGGTTGACTGAAGCTTTCTTT. It translates to CASSLTRLTEAFF.

By sample share, this clone is medium-sized. The chain is built from TRBV4-1 and TRBJ2-2; TRBD1 is a possible D gene (6 bases). The CDR3 length is 15 residues. The V end lost 3 bases, the J end lost 4 bases, and 12 bases lay between the germline ends. The germline V gene has CDR1 MGHRA and CDR2 YSYEKL. The CDR3 DNA is TGCGCCAGCAGCCATTTCCAAGGGGGCACCGGGGAGCTGTTTTTT. Translated: CASSHFQGGTGELFF.

The chain joins TRBV2 to TRBJ2-1; TRBD1 matches 9 bases. This CDR3 region has 13 residues. Germline trimming cut 7 bases from V and 8 bases from J; bases unmatched to any gene: 6. Germline CDR1 reads SNHLY; CDR2 reads FYNNEI. The CDR3 nucleotides read TGTGCCAGCACCAGGGACAGGGTGGATGAGCAGTTCTTC. As protein: CASTRDRVDEQFF.

The CDR3 spells CASSLGGGEKLFF. For the CDR3, the DNA is TGTGCCAGCTCCTTAGGGGGGGGTGAAAAACTGTTTTTT. V gene TRBV28 combines with J gene TRBJ1-4, with D tentatively TRBD1 (6 bases). This CDR3 has 13 amino acids. Germline V gene lookup returns CDR1 MDHEN and CDR2 SYDVKM. Trimming removed 8 bases from V and 7 bases from J, with 14 bases in between.

For the CDR3, the DNA is TGTGCCAGCAGCACAGGGACAGGACTAGACAATGAGCAGTTCTTC. Protein product: CASSTGTGLDNEQFF. The chain carries TRBV7-9 and TRBJ2-1; TRBD1 might be the D (8 bases). CDR1 and CDR2 (germline): SEHNR, FQNEAQ (reference sequence). CDR3 length: 15 residues. V lost 5 bases, J lost 5 bases, and 16 bases lay in between.

The rearrangement joins TRBV30 to TRBJ1-5; tentatively, D is TRBD1 (6 bases). This CDR3 comprises 14 residues. Germline CDR1 and CDR2: GTSNPN and SVGIG (reference sequence). Trimming removed 1 base at V and 5 bases at J, with 12 bases between. This CDR3 reads CAWSGTRGDQPQHF. The CDR3, as DNA: TGTGCCTGGAGTGGAACTAGGGGGGATCAGCCCCAGCATTTT. Based on the CDR3 plus reference TRBV30 and TRBJ1-5, the full variable domain is SQTIHQWPATLVQPVGSPLSLECTVEGTSNPNLYWYRQAAGRGLQLLFYSVGIGQISSEVPQNLSASRPQDRQFILSSKKLLLSDSGFYLCAWSGTRGDQPQHFGDGTRLSIL.

V is TRBV7-2 and J is TRBJ2-7; the D gene is possibly TRBD1 (5 bases). CDR1 and CDR2 (germline): SGHTA, FQGNSA. V was pared by 4 bases and J by 0 bases, with 13 bases between. This CDR3 has 15 amino acids. The CDR3 nucleotides are TGTGCCAGCAGCTCGGAGCCGACAGCCTCCTACGAGCAGTACTTC. Translation: CASSSEPTASYEQYF. The complete variable domain, with remaining parts taken from reference TRBV7-2 and TRBJ2-7, reads GAGVSQSPSNKVTEKGKDVELRCDPISGHTALYWYRQSLGQGLEFLIYFQGNSAPDKSGLPSDRFSAERTGGSVSTLTIQRTQQEDSAVYLCASSSEPTASYEQYFGPGTRLTVT.

This clone appeared a few times. The CDR3, as DNA: TGTGCCAGCAGTTTACCCGGACAGGACACAATTGAAAAACTGTTTTTT. It codes for CASSLPGQDTIEKLFF. This chain connects TRBV28 to TRBJ1-4; 7 bases fit TRBD1. With 2 bases clipped from V and 7 bases from J, the junction kept 10 bases outside the gene matches. Germline loops: CDR1 MDHEN, CDR2 SYDVKM. The CDR3 is made up of 16 amino acids. Using reference TRBV28 and TRBJ1-4 for the parts outside the CDR3, the full variable domain is DVKVTQSSRYLVKRTGEKVFLECVQDMDHENMFWYRQDPGLGLRLIYFSYDVKMKEKGDIPEGYSVSREKKERFSLILESASTNQTSMYLCASSLPGQDTIEKLFFGSGTQLSVL.

This clone was found a few times. The gene calls are TRBV25-1 and TRBJ1-5; TRBD1 agrees at 8 bases. V shed 2 bases, J shed 5 bases, and the junction held 11 bases outside the gene matches. Germline V gene sequence: CDR1 MGHDK, CDR2 SYGVNS. The CDR3 runs to 17 residues. In nucleotides, the CDR3 is TGTGCCAGCAGTGAAAGGCCTGACAGGGGCGCCGATCAGCCCCAGCATTTT. Its translation: CASSERPDRGADQPQHF.

The chain has TRBV6-5 and TRBJ2-1; TRBD2 aligns across 7 bases. The ends lost 2 bases at V and 13 bases at J; junction bases unmatched: 14. Germline CDR1 is MNHEY and CDR2 is SVGAGI. The CDR3 covers 15 residues. The CDR3 DNA reads as TGTGCCAGCAGTTACGGGGAGGGAGAAGGCCTTTTACAGTTCTTC. Translated: CASSYGEGEGLLQFF.

The rearrangement uses TRBV28 and TRBJ1-2; no reliable D call. The germline gives CDR1 MDHEN, CDR2 SYDVKM. Trimming removed 6 bases at V and 2 bases at J, with 16 bases between. The CDR3 has 15 amino acids. The CDR3 here is CASSRPDWANYGYTF. The CDR3 DNA reads TGTGCCAGCAGCCGACCCGATTGGGCGAACTATGGCTACACCTTC.

This clone came up once. This chain uses TRBV10-1 with TRBJ2-7; tentatively, D is TRBD1 (6 bases). Deletions cut 2 bases from V and 4 bases from J, with 9 bases between. CDR3 length: 13 residues. Germline CDR1 WNHNN, CDR2 SYGVQD (reference sequence). The CDR3 loop is CASSEGGQYEQYF. CDR3 DNA sequence: TGCGCCAGCAGTGAGGGCGGACAGTACGAGCAGTACTTC.

The V call is TRBV6-5, the J call TRBJ1-2, with D possibly TRBD1 on 6 matching bases. This CDR3 has 14 residues. The V end lost 5 bases, the J end lost 4 bases, and 14 bases lay between the germline ends. Per germline, CDR1 MNHEY and CDR2 SVGAGI. The CDR3 is CASSIIQGSYGYTF. DNA of the CDR3: TGTGCCAGCAGTATTATACAGGGTAGCTATGGCTACACCTTC.

This rearrangement joins TRBV7-9 to TRBJ2-3; D unclear. Trimming took off 0 bases at V and 0 bases at J, with 4 bases between the two ends. This CDR3 has 14 residues. Per the germline V gene, CDR1 is SEHNR and CDR2 is FQNEAQ (reference sequence). The CDR3 DNA reads as TGTGCCAGCAGCTTAGCGGGGAGCACAGATACGCAGTATTTT. This gives the protein CASSLAGSTDTQYF.

The V call is TRBV13, the J call TRBJ2-7; 11 bases are shared with TRBD2. After removal of 2 bases from V and 7 bases from J, the junction contained 7 bases not matched to a gene. The CDR3 runs 15 residues. Germline loops: CDR1 PRHDT, CDR2 FYEKMQ (reference sequence). CDR3 sequence (DNA): TGTGCCAGCAGCTTATCTAGCGGGGGGTATCGGGAGCAGTACTTC. As protein: CASSLSSGGYREQYF.

The V gene is TRBV6-1, the J gene TRBJ2-7, with D perhaps TRBD1 or TRBD2 (5 bases each). Germline CDR1 MNHNS, CDR2 SASEGT. CDR3 size: 13 residues. Deletions cut 7 bases from V and 3 bases from J, with 13 bases between. The CDR3 DNA sequence: TGTGCCAGCACCCCGGGACCCTACTACGAGCAGTACTTC. Translation gives CASTPGPYYEQYF.

The sample holds one count of this clone. The chain is built from TRBV10-3 and TRBJ2-7, with D unclear. Germline assignment: CDR1 ENHRY and CDR2 SYGVKD. The V gene lost 0 bases and the J gene lost 6 bases, with 9 bases spanning the gap. This CDR3 spans 13 amino acids. The CDR3 loop reads CAISESAGVEQYF. DNA for the CDR3: TGTGCCATCAGTGAGTCGGCCGGTGTCGAGCAGTACTTC.